Below, 15 T cell receptor beta chains from the same sample are listed, as sequenced in a study of shared clonotypes between healthy human individuals. TCRdb keeps only in-frame clones here, not all; method: immunoSEQ multiplex PCR. The sample comprises approximately 2.4 million clones, approximately 96% of which are singletons, and 0.13% rests with the top ten. Specimen: naive CD4+ T cells sorted from blood. Subset given: CD45RA+ positively selected. The receptors stem from a man aged 18 to 29 in good health.

V and J are TRBV14 and TRBJ2-1, with 8 bases fitting TRBD1. V dropped 3 bases and J dropped 16; count of bases not matched to a gene: 8. This CDR3 has 12 residues. Germline V gene sequence: CDR1 SGHDN, CDR2 FVKESK. CDR3 in DNA: TGTGCCAGCAGCCAGCCGGGACAGGCTCTCTTCTTC. Amino acids: CASSQPGQALFF.

The gene calls are TRBV30 and TRBJ2-1, with D perhaps TRBD1 or TRBD2 (5 bases each). V was clipped by 1 base and J by 0 bases, with 10 bases between them. Germline CDR1 GTSNPN, CDR2 SVGIG (reference sequence). This CDR3 contains 15 residues. DNA of the CDR3: TGTGCCTGGAGTGGGGGGTTGGGCTCCTACAATGAGCAGTTCTTC. It specifies CAWSGGLGSYNEQFF.

This clone was detected once. The J gene is TRBJ1-6, the V gene TRBV19; TRBD1 aligns across 8 bases. CDR3 length: 13 residues. The germline gives CDR1 LNHDA, CDR2 SQIVND (reference sequence). V lost 4 bases, J lost 12 bases, and 5 bases stayed unmatched. The CDR3 protein is CASSTVTGGPLHF. CDR3 DNA: TGTGCCAGTAGTACTGTAACAGGGGGACCCCTCCACTTT.

The chain uses TRBV11-2 and TRBJ2-5; weak D call: TRBD2 (6 bases). This CDR3 is 14 amino acids long. Germline-derived CDR1 and CDR2 are SGHAT and FQNNGV. Trimming took off 8 bases at V and 5 bases at J, with 18 bases between the two ends. This CDR3 reads CASDATGLAETQYF. CDR3 coding DNA: TGTGCCAGCGACGCTACCGGGCTAGCGGAGACCCAGTACTTC.

Here the CDR3 reads CASSFGGEVRYEQYF. Written as DNA, the CDR3 is TGTGCCAGCAGCTTCGGGGGGGAGGTACGGTACGAGCAGTACTTC. The chain joins TRBV5-4 to TRBJ2-7; 8 bases are a match to TRBD2. The ends lost 2 bases at V and 4 bases at J; junction bases unmatched: 8. Per the germline V gene, CDR1 is SGHNT and CDR2 is YYREEE (reference sequence). The CDR3 length is 15 residues.

Only one count was recorded for this clone. The chain couples TRBV7-9 to TRBJ2-2; the match to TRBD2 covers 7 bases. This CDR3 has 14 residues. Germline V gene lookup returns CDR1 SEHNR and CDR2 FQNEAQ (reference sequence). Losses at the gene ends were 3 bases for V and 6 bases for J; bases not matched to a gene: 4. For the CDR3, the DNA is TGTGCCAGCAGCTTTAGTCTAGCGGCCGGGGAGCTGTTTTTT. Its protein product is CASSFSLAAGELFF.

The J gene is TRBJ2-1, the V gene TRBV2; unclear D gene. Germline V lookup: CDR1 SNHLY, CDR2 FYNNEI. The CDR3 has 18 residues. V lost 2 bases, J lost 4 bases, and 21 bases lay in between. The CDR3 bases are TGTGCCAGCAGTGAACAAGATCGAAAAGGTTCCCTTTACAATGAGCAGTTCTTC. Translating gives CASSEQDRKGSLYNEQFF.

V gene TRBV27 combines with J gene TRBJ2-7; 11 bases fit TRBD1. V was clipped by 4 bases and J by 7 bases; unmatched bases: 6. The CDR3 totals 14 residues. CDR1 and CDR2 (germline): MNHEY, SMNVEV (reference sequence). The CDR3 DNA reads TGTGCCAGCAGTTCCGGGACAGGGGGATGGGAGCAGTACTTC. Its translation: CASSSGTGGWEQYF.

The chain combines TRBV5-1 with TRBJ2-3; no reliable D call. Germline CDR1 reads SGHRS; CDR2 reads YFSETQ. V lost 6 bases to trimming and J lost 0 bases, with 11 bases between them. The CDR3 covers 14 residues. CDR3 sequence reads: CASKGFTSTDTQYF. DNA for the CDR3: TGCGCCAGCAAAGGGTTTACTAGCACAGATACGCAGTATTTT.

J is TRBJ2-7 and V is TRBV6-6; 13 nucleotides align to TRBD2. The CDR3 extends over 16 amino acids. Unmatched junction bases numbered 6, after V lost 1 base and J lost 6 bases. In germline, CDR1 is MNHNY, CDR2 SVGAGI (reference sequence). The chain's CDR3 is CASSYCTTSGRCEQYF. The DNA of the CDR3 is TGTGCCAGCAGTTACTGCACGACTAGCGGGAGGTGCGAGCAGTACTTC.

For this clone: The same CDR3 can be traced to other DNA sequences in this sample. The CDR3 here is CASSLAGGSGNTIYF. The CDR3 nucleotides are TGTGCCAGCAGCTTAGCAGGGGGCTCTGGAAACACCATATATTTT. The V call is TRBV7-9, the J call TRBJ1-3, with D perhaps TRBD1 (6 bases). V gave up 0 bases and J gave up 0 bases, with 6 bases separating them. Looked up from germline, CDR1 is SEHNR and CDR2 is FQNEAQ (reference sequence). The CDR3 has 15 residues.

The chain has TRBV4-1 and TRBJ2-7, with 12 positions matching TRBD2. Germline CDR1 reads MGHRA; CDR2 reads YSYEKL. The CDR3 is 18 amino acids. V was clipped by 1 base and J by 6 bases; unmatched bases: 13. The CDR3 region is CASSQGRLAGAVGVEQYF. The CDR3 DNA reads as TGCGCCAGCAGCCAAGGGCGACTAGCGGGAGCGGTCGGCGTCGAGCAGTACTTC.

V usage is TRBV7-2 and J usage is TRBJ2-7; 7 nucleotides agree with TRBD2. Germline CDR1 SGHTA, CDR2 FQGNSA. The length of the CDR3 is 15 residues. Trimming at V came to 5 bases and at J to 1 base, leaving 8 bases not matched to a gene. The CDR3, as DNA: TGTGCCAGCAGCGGGCCGACTAGCCGATCCTACGAGCAGTACTTC. It yields the protein CASSGPTSRSYEQYF.

The chain employs TRBV6-4 and TRBJ1-5; no clear D gene. V lost 3 bases and J 6 bases, leaving 9 bases between the germline ends. This CDR3 region has 13 residues. The germline V gene encodes CDR1 MRHNA and CDR2 SNTAGT. The CDR3 loop reads CASSEGLGQPQHF. Written as DNA, the CDR3 is TGTGCCAGCAGTGAAGGGCTCGGTCAGCCCCAGCATTTT.

The V and J genes are TRBV30 and TRBJ1-5, with unresolved D. Germline-derived CDR1 and CDR2 are GTSNPN and SVGIG (reference sequence). The CDR3 is 14 residues long. The V end was cut by 0 bases, the J end by 1 base, with 7 bases between. DNA of the CDR3: TGTGCCTGGAGTGTATCCGTAAGCAATCAGCCCCAGCATTTT. Translated: CAWSVSVSNQPQHF.